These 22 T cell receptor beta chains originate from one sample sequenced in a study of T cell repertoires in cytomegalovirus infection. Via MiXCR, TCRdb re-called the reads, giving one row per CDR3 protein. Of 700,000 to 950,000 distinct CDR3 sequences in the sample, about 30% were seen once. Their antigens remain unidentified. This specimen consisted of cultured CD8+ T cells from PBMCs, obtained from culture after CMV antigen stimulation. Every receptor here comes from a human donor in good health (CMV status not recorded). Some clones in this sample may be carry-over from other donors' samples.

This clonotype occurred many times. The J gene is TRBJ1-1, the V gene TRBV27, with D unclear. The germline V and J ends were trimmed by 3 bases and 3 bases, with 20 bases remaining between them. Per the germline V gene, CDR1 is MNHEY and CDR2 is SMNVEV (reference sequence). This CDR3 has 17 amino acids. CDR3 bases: TGTGCCAGCAGTTTCATTTTCGCGGCAGGTATCCACACTGAAGCTTTCTTT. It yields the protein CASSFIFAAGIHTEAFF.

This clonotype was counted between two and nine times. The CDR3 here is CASSGPRGQANTEAFF. The CDR3 bases are TGTGCCAGCAGTGGCCCCAGGGGACAAGCGAACACTGAAGCTTTCTTT. The chain recombines TRBV2 with TRBJ1-1, with D possibly being TRBD1 (6 bases). Trimming stripped 4 bases from V and 1 base from J, with 16 bases between. The CDR3 contains 16 residues. Germline assignment: CDR1 SNHLY and CDR2 FYNNEI.

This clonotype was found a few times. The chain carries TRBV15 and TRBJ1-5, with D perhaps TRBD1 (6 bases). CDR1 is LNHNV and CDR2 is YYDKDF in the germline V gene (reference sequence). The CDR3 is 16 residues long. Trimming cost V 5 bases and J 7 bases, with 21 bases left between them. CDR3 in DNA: TGTGCCACCAGCCTAGGGGGACCCCCGGGAATCCAGCCCCAGCATTTT. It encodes CATSLGGPPGIQPQHF. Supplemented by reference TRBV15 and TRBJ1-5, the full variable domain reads DAMVIQNPRYQVTQFGKPVTLSCSQTLNHNVMYWYQQKSSQAPKLLFHYYDKDFNNEADTPDNFQSRRPNTSFCFLDIRSPGLGDTAMYLCATSLGGPPGIQPQHFGDGTRLSIL.

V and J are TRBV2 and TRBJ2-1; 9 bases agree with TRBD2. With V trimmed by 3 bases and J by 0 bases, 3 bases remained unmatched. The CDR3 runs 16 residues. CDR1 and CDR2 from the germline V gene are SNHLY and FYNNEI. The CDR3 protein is CASSETSGVSYNEQFF. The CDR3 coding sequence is TGTGCCAGCAGTGAGACTAGCGGCGTCTCCTACAATGAGCAGTTCTTC.

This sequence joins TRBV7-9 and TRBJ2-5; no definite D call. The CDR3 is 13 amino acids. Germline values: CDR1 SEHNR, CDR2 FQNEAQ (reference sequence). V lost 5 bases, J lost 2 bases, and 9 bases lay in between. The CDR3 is CASSNPVQETQYF. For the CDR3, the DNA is TGTGCCAGCAGCAACCCGGTTCAAGAGACCCAGTACTTC.

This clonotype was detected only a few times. The DNA of the CDR3 is TGCAGTGCTAAACAGGGGGCAGGCTCACCCCTCCACTTT. It encodes CSAKQGAGSPLHF. J is TRBJ1-6 and V is TRBV20-1; TRBD1 matches at 9 bases. V gave up 4 bases and J gave up 10 bases; unmatched junction bases: 5. This CDR3 comprises 13 residues. In germline, CDR1 is DFQATT, CDR2 SNEGSKA (reference sequence).

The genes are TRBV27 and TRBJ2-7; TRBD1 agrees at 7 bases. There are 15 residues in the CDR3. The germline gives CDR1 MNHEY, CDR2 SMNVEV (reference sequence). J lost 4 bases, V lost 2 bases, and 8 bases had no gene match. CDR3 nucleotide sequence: TGTGCCAGCAGTTTAATTCCAGGGGGAATTTACGAGCAGTACGTC. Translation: CASSLIPGGIYEQYV.

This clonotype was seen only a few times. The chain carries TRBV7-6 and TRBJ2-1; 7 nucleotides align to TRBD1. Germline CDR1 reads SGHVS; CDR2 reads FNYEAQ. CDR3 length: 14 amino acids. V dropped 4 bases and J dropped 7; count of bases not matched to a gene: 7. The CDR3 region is CASSSRTGWNEQFF. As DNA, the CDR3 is TGTGCCAGCAGCTCCAGGACAGGTTGGAATGAGCAGTTCTTC.

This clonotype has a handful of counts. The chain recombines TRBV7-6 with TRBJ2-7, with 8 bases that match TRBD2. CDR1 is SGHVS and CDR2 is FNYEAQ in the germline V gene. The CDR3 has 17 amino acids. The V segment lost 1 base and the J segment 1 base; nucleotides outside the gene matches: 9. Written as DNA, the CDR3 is TGTGCCAGCAGCTTAGGGGCGGGGGGAACGGGGTCCTACGAGCAGTACTTC. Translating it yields CASSLGAGGTGSYEQYF.

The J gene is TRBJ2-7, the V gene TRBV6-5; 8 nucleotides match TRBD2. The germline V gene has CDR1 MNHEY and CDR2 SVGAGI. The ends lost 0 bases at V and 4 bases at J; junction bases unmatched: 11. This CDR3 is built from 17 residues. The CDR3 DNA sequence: TGTGCCAGCAGTTACTCACTGGCGGGGGGCCTCGGATACGAGCAGTACTTC. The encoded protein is CASSYSLAGGLGYEQYF.

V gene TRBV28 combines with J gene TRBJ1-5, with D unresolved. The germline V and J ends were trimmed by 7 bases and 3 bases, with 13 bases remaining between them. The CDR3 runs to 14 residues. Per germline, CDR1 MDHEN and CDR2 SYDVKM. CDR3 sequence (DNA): TGTGCCAGCACAAGCAGAGAATACAATCAGCCCCAGCATTTT. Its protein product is CASTSREYNQPQHF.

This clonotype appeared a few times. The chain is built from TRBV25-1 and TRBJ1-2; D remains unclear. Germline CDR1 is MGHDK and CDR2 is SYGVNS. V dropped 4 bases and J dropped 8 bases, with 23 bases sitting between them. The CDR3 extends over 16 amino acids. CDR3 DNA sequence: TGTGCCAGCAGTGTCCCCGGGCCCCCCCCCGGCGGGGGCTACACCTTC. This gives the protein CASSVPGPPPGGGYTF.

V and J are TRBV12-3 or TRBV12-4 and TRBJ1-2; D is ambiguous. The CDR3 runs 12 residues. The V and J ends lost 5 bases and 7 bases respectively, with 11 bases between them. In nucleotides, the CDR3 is TGTGCCAGCAGTCCTTCGGGGATTGGCTACACCTTC. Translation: CASSPSGIGYTF.

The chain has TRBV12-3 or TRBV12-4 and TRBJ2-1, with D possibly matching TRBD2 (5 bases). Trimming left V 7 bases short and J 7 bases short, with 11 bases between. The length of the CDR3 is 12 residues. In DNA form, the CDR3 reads TGTGCCAGCACCCCGGGGAGTAATGAGCAGTTCTTC. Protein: CASTPGSNEQFF.

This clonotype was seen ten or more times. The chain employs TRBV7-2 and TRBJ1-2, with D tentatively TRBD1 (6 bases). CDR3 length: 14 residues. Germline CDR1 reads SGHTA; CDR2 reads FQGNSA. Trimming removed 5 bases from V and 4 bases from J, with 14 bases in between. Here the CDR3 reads CASSPTGTPYGYTF. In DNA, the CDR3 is TGTGCCAGCAGCCCCACAGGGACGCCCTATGGCTACACCTTC.

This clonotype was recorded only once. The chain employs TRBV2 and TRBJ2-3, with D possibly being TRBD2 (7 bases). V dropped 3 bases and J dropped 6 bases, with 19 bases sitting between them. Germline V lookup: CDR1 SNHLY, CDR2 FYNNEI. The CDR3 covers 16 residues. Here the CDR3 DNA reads TGTGCCAGCAGTGAGGTCGGTGGGGGGGGCCTGGATACGCAGTATTTT. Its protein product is CASSEVGGGGLDTQYF.

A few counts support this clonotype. The CDR3 DNA is TGCGCCAGCAGCTTGGTAGTGGGGTCGACGGAAAAACTGTTTTTT. This translates into CASSLVVGSTEKLFF. This chain links TRBV5-1 with TRBJ1-4; D gene uncertain. The V and J ends lost 0 bases and 8 bases respectively, with 14 bases between them. The CDR3 is 15 amino acids. Germline-derived CDR1 and CDR2 are SGHRS and YFSETQ.

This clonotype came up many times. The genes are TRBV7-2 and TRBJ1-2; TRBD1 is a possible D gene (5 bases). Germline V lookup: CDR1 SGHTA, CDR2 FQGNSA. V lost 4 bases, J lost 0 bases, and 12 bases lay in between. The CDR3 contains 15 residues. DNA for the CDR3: TGTGCCAGCAGCTCTAAATCGACAGCTAACTATGGCTACACCTTC. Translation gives CASSSKSTANYGYTF.

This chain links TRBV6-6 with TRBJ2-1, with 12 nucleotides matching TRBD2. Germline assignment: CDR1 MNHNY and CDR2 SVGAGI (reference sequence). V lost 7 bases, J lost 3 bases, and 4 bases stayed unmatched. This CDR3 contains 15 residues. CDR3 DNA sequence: TGTGCCAGCAAAATACTAGCGGGGGGCTACAATGAGCAGTTCTTC. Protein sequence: CASKILAGGYNEQFF.

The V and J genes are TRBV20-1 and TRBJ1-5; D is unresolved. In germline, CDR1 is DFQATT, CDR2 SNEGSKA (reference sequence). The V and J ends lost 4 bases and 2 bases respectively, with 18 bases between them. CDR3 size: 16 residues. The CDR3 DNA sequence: TGCAGTGCTACCAACTGGGATTTAGTGGGCAATCAGCCCCAGCATTTT. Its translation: CSATNWDLVGNQPQHF.

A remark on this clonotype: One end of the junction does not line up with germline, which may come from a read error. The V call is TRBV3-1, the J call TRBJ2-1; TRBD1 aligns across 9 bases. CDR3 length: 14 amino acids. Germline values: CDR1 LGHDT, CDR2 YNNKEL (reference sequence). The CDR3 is CASRQEQGAHEQFF. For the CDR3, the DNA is TGTGCAAGCAGACAAGAACAGGGGGCTCATGAGCAGTTCTTC.

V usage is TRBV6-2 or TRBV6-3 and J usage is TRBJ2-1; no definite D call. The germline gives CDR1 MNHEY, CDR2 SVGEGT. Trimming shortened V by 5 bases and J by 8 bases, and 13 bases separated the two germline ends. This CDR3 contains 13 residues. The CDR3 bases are TGTGCCAGCAGTGGTCCCCCCAGCTATGAGCAGTTCTTC. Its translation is CASSGPPSYEQFF.